This T cell receptor (beta chain) was sequenced in a study of blood T cell repertoires in COVID-19. As for the study in general: Specimens from acute and convalescent COVID-19 originated in the United States, Italy and Spain. The cDNA or gDNA used as material had been derived from T cells, B-cell-depleted T cells, or PBMCs.

Measured with immunoSEQ multiplex PCR; TCRdb has only the in-frame clones, and not every one. The sample includes fewer than 50,000 clones, around three quarters of them seen just once. The receptor comes from a man at least 80 years old with active or convalescent COVID-19. The sequenced sample was peripheral blood.

In nucleotides, the CDR3 is TGTGCCAGCAGCCCAGGGGACCCCAATCAGCCCCAGCATTTT. This encodes CASSPGDPNQPQHF. The chain is built from TRBV7-9 and TRBJ1-5, with D perhaps TRBD1 (6 bases). This CDR3 region has 14 residues. The germline CDR1 and CDR2 sequences are SEHNR and FQNEAQ (reference sequence). Trimming removed 5 bases at V and 3 bases at J, with 11 bases between.